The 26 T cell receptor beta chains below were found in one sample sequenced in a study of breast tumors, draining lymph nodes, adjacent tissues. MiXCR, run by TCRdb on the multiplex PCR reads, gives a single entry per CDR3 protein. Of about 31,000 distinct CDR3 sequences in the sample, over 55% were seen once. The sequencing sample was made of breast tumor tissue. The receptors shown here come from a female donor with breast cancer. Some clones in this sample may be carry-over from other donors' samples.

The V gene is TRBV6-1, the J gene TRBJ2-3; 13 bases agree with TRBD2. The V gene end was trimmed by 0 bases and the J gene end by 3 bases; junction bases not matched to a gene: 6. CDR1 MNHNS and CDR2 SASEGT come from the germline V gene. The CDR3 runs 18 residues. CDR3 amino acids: CASSEAQGLAGLTDTQYF. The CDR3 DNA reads TGTGCCAGCAGTGAAGCGCAGGGACTAGCGGGACTTACAGATACGCAGTATTTT.

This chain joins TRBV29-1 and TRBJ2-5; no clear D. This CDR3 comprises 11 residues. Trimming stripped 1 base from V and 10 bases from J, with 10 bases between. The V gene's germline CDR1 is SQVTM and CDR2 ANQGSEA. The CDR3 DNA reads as TGCAGCGTTGAAGGGCTGTCAGTCCAGTACTTC. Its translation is CSVEGLSVQYF.

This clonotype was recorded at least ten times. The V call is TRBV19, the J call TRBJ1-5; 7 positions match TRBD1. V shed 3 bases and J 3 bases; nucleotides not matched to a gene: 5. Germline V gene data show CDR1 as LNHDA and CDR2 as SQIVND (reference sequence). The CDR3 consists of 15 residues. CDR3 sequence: CASSIGTASNQPQHF. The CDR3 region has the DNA TGTGCCAGTAGTATCGGGACAGCGTCCAATCAGCCCCAGCATTTT. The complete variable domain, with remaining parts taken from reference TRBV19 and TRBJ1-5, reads DGGITQSPKYLFRKEGQNVTLSCEQNLNHDAMYWYRQDPGQGLRLIYYSQIVNDFQKGDIAEGYSVSREKKESFPLTVTSAQKNPTAFYLCASSIGTASNQPQHFGDGTRLSIL.

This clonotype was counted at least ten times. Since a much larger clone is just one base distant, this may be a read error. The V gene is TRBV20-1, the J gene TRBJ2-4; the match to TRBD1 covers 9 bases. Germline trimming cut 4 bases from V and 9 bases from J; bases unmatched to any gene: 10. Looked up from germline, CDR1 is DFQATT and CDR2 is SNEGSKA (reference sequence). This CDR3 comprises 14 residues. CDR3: CSATQQGARTIQYF. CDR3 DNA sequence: TGCAGTGCTACTCAACAGGGGGCGAGGACCATTCAGTACTTC.

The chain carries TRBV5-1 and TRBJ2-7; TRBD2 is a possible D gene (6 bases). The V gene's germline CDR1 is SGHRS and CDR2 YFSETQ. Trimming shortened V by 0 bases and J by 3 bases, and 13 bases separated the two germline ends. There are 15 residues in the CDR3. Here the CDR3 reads CASSLAGTANYEQYF. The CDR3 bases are TGCGCCAGCAGCTTGGCGGGGACTGCAAACTACGAGCAGTACTTC.

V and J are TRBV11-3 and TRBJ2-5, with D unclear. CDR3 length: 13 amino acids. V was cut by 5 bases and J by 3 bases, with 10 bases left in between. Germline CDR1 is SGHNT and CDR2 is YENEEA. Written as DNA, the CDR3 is TGTGCCAGCAGCCTCTCTTCGAAAGAGACCCAGTACTTC. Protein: CASSLSSKETQYF.

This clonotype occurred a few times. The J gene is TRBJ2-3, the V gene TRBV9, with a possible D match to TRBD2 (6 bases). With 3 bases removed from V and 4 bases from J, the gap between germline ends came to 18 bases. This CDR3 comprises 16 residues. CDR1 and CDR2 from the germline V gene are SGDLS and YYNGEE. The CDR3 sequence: CASSDLVEGASDTQYF. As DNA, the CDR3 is TGTGCCAGCAGCGATCTCGTGGAGGGTGCATCAGATACGCAGTATTTT.

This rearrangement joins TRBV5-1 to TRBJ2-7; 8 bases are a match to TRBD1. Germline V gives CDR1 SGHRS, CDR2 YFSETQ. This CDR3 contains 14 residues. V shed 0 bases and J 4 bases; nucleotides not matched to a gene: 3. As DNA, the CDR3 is TGCGCCAGCAGCTTGGGGACAGGGCGGTACGAGCAGTACTTC. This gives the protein CASSLGTGRYEQYF.

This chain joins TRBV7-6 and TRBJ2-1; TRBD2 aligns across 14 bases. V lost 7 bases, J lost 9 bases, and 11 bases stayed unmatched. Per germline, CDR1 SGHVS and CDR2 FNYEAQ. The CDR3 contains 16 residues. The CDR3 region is CASTRETSGGASEQFF. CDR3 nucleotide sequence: TGTGCCAGCACTCGAGAGACTAGCGGGGGGGCCAGTGAGCAGTTCTTC.

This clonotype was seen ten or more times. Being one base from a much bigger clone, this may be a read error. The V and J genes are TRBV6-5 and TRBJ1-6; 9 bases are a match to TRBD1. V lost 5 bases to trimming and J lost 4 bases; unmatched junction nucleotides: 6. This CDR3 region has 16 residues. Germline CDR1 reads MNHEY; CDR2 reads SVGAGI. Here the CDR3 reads CASSPTGGRYNSPLHF. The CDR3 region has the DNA TGTGCCAGCAGTCCAACAGGGGGCAGGTATAATTCACCCCTCCACTTT.

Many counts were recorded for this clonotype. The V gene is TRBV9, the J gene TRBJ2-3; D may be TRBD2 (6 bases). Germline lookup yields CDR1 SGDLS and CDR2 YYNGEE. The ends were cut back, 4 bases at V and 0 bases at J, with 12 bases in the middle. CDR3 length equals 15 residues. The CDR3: CASSSRDRSTDTQYF. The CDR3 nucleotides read TGTGCCAGCAGCTCGCGGGACCGTAGCACAGATACGCAGTATTTT.

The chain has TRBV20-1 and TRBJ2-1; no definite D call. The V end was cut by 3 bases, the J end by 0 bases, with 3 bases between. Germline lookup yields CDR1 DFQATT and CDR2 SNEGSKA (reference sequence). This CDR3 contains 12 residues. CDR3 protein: CSASYSYNEQFF. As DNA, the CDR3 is TGCAGTGCTAGTTACTCCTACAATGAGCAGTTCTTC.

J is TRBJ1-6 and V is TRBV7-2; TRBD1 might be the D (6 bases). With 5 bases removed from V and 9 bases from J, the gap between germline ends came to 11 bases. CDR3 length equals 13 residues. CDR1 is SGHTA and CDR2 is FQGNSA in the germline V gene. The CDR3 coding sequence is TGTGCCAGCAGCCAAGGGGGGAGTTCACCCCTCCACTTT. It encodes CASSQGGSSPLHF.

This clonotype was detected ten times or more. The CDR3, as DNA: TGCAGTGCTGACAGGGGCAATCAGCCCCAGCATTTT. Protein product: CSADRGNQPQHF. The V call is TRBV20-1, the J call TRBJ1-5; 7 bases map to TRBD1. Unmatched junction bases numbered 0, after V lost 5 bases and J lost 2 bases. Looked up from germline, CDR1 is DFQATT and CDR2 is SNEGSKA (reference sequence). The CDR3 is 12 residues long.

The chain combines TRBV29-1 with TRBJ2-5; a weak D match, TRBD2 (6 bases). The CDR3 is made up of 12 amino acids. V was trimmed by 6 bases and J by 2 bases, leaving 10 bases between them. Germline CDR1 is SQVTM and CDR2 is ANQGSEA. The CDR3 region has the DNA TGCAGCGTGGAGGGACTGCAAGAGACCCAGTACTTC. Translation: CSVEGLQETQYF. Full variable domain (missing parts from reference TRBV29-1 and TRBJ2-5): SAVISQKPSRDICQRGTSLTIQCQVDSQVTMMFWYRQQPGQSLTLIATANQGSEATYESGFVIDKFPISRPNLTFSTLTVSNMSPEDSSIYLCSVEGLQETQYFGPGTRLLVL.

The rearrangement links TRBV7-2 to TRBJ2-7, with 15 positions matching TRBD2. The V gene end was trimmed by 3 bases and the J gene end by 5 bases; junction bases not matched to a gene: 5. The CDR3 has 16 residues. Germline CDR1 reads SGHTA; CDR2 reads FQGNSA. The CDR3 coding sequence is TGTGCCAGCAGCTTGTACGGGACTAGCGGGGGGAACGAGCAGTACTTC. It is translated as CASSLYGTSGGNEQYF. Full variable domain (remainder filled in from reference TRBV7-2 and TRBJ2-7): GAGVSQSPSNKVTEKGKDVELRCDPISGHTALYWYRQSLGQGLEFLIYFQGNSAPDKSGLPSDRFSAERTGGSVSTLTIQRTQQEDSAVYLCASSLYGTSGGNEQYFGPGTRLTVT.

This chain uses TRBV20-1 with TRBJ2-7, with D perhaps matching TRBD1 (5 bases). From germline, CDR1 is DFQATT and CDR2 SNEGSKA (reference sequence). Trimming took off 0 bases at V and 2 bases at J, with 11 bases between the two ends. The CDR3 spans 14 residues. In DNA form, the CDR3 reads TGCAGTGCTAGAGATCCCCGGACAACCTACGAGCAGTACTTC. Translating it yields CSARDPRTTYEQYF.

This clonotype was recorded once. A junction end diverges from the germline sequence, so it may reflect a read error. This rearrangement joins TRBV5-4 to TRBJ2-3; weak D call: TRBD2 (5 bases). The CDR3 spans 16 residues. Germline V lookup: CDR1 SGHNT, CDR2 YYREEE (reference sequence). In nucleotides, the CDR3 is TGCGCCAGCGGCCCCTCGACGCGGCTCTTCACAGATAGGCAGTATTTT. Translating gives CASGPSTRLFTDRQYF.

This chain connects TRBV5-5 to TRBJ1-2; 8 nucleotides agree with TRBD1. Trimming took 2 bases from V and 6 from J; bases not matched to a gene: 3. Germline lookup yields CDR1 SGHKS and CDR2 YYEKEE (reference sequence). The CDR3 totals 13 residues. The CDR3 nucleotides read TGTGCCAGCAGCTTAGAGGGACAGGATGGCTACACCTTC. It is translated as CASSLEGQDGYTF.

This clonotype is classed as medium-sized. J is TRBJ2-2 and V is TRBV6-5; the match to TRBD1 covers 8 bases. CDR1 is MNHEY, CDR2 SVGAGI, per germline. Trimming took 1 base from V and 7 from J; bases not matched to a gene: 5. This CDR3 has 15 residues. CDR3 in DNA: TGTGCCAGCAGTTACTATTACAGGGGGAGCGGGGAGCTGTTTTTT. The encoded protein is CASSYYYRGSGELFF.

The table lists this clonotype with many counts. CDR3 DNA: TGCAGTGCCGACGGGACAGGGGGCACAGATACGCAGTATTTT. It is translated as CSADGTGGTDTQYF. V and J are TRBV20-1 and TRBJ2-3; 10 bases line up with TRBD1. The ends lost 6 bases at V and 1 base at J; junction bases unmatched: 4. This CDR3 spans 14 amino acids. Germline V CDR1 and CDR2: DFQATT, SNEGSKA (reference sequence).

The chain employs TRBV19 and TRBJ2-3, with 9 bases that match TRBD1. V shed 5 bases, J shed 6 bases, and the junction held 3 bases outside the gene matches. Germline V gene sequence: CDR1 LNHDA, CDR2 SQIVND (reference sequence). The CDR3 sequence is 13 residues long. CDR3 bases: TGTGCCAGTAGTCCGACAGGGGGGGATACGCAGTATTTT. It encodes CASSPTGGDTQYF.

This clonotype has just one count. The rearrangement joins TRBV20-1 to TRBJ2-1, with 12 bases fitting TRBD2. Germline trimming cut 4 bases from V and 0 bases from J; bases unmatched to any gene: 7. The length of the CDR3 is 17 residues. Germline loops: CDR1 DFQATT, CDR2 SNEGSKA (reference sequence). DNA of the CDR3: TGCAGTGCTAAACGACTAGCGGGGGCGAGCTCCTACAATGAGCAGTTCTTC. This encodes CSAKRLAGASSYNEQFF.

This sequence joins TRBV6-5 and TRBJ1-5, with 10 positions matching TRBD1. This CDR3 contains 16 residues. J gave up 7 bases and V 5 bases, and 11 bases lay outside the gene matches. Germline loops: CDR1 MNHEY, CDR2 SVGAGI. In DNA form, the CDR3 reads TGTGCCAGCAGTCCCGGGACAGGGGCGTTCGGGCAGCCCCAGCATTTT. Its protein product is CASSPGTGAFGQPQHF.

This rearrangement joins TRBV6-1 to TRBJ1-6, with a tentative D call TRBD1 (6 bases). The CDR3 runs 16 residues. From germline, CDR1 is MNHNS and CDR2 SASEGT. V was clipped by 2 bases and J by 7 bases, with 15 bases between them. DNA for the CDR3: TGTGCCAGCAGTGAAAGGGTAGGGCAGGGGAATTCACCCCTCCACTTT. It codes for CASSERVGQGNSPLHF.

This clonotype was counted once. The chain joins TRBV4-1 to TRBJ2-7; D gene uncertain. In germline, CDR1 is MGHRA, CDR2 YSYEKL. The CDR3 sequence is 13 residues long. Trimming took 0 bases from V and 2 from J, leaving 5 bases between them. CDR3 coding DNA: TGCGCCAGCAGCCAAGATGCACCCTACGAGCAGTACTTC. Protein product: CASSQDAPYEQYF.